One sample yielded the 32 T cell receptor beta chains listed below, sequenced in a study of CD8+CD57+ T cells in acquired aplastic anemia. Patients chosen for sequencing had shown CD8+CD57+ cell expansion by flow cytometry. Genomic DNA templated the TCR beta VDJ and CDR3 profiling. One entry per CDR3 protein results from TCRdb running MiXCR on the reads. The top ten clones hold approximately 50% of a sample with under 200,000 distinct CDR3 sequences, about 70% of them seen once. The material sequenced was sorted CD4+, CD8+, or CD8+CD57+ T cells (not recorded which) from PBMCs. These receptors came from a human donor with aplastic anemia.

V and J are TRBV11-2 and TRBJ2-3, with 7 nucleotides matching TRBD2. Germline V CDR1 and CDR2: SGHAT, FQNNGV. J was trimmed by 4 bases and V by 3 bases; bases with no gene match: 7. The CDR3 covers 15 residues. CDR3 sequence (DNA): TGTGCCAGCAGCTTGACGGCGGGAGCGGCAGATACGCAGTATTTT. Its protein product is CASSLTAGAADTQYF.

V is TRBV20-1 and J is TRBJ2-3, with 8 bases identical to TRBD1. Germline V gene lookup returns CDR1 DFQATT and CDR2 SNEGSKA (reference sequence). The CDR3 is 15 amino acids. J lost 3 bases, V lost 1 base, and 6 bases had no gene match. Here the CDR3 DNA reads TGCAGTGCTAGAGTCAGGGGGCGCGGGACAGATACGCAGTATTTT. Protein product: CSARVRGRGTDTQYF.

This clonotype was counted a few times. The chain carries TRBV15 and TRBJ2-3; D is possibly TRBD1 (5 bases). Germline CDR1 and CDR2: LNHNV and YYDKDF (reference sequence). V lost 0 bases to trimming and J lost 4 bases, with 8 bases between them. The CDR3 length is 14 residues. CDR3 DNA sequence: TGTGCCACCAGCAGAGACAGGGCAGCAGATACGCAGTATTTT. It codes for CATSRDRAADTQYF. Full variable domain (outside the CDR3, taken from reference TRBV15 and TRBJ2-3): DAMVIQNPRYQVTQFGKPVTLSCSQTLNHNVMYWYQQKSSQAPKLLFHYYDKDFNNEADTPDNFQSRRPNTSFCFLDIRSPGLGDTAMYLCATSRDRAADTQYFGPGTRLTVL.

The chain is built from TRBV4-3 and TRBJ2-5; 7 nucleotides agree with TRBD2. The CDR3 loop spans 15 amino acids. Trimming removed 0 bases from V and 3 bases from J; junction bases left unmatched: 4. Germline CDR1 reads LGHNA; CDR2 reads YSLEER. In nucleotides, the CDR3 is TGCGCCAGCAGCCAAGATCCAGGACTAGAAGAGACCCAGTACTTC. Translation: CASSQDPGLEETQYF.

This clonotype was detected a few times. The chain recombines TRBV7-9 with TRBJ1-1, with unresolved D. The CDR3 totals 13 residues. The V and J ends lost 1 base and 11 bases respectively, with 14 bases between them. Germline loops: CDR1 SEHNR, CDR2 FQNEAQ (reference sequence). The CDR3 sequence is CASSLVLVGEAFF. The CDR3 DNA follows: TGTGCCAGCAGCTTAGTTCTGGTCGGGGAGGCTTTCTTT.

The gene calls are TRBV20-1 and TRBJ2-7; D may be TRBD2 (6 bases). The CDR3 consists of 13 residues. Germline CDR1 is DFQATT and CDR2 is SNEGSKA (reference sequence). With 8 bases removed from V and 0 bases from J, the gap between germline ends came to 14 bases. CDR3 amino acids: CSYGSGDSYEQYF. CDR3 nucleotides: TGCAGTTACGGGTCGGGGGACTCCTACGAGCAGTACTTC.

The rearrangement joins TRBV20-1 to TRBJ2-3, with D possibly TRBD2 on 6 matching bases. The V and J ends lost 8 bases and 0 bases respectively, with 12 bases between them. The CDR3 loop spans 13 amino acids. CDR1 and CDR2 from the germline V gene are DFQATT and SNEGSKA (reference sequence). CDR3 nucleotides: TGCAGTCCCGGGACTTCTAGCACAGATACGCAGTATTTT. Translating it yields CSPGTSSTDTQYF.

This clonotype is classed as medium-sized. The gene calls are TRBV29-1 and TRBJ2-2; D not certain. The germline gives CDR1 SQVTM, CDR2 ANQGSEA. V lost 1 base and J 6 bases, leaving 6 bases between the germline ends. The CDR3 spans 12 residues. The CDR3 reads CSVEARAGELFF. The DNA for the CDR3 is TGCAGCGTTGAAGCTAGGGCCGGGGAGCTGTTTTTT.

This rearrangement joins TRBV20-1 to TRBJ2-7; TRBD1 aligns across 8 bases. V lost 5 bases, J lost 3 bases, and 12 bases stayed unmatched. CDR1 and CDR2 from the germline V gene are DFQATT and SNEGSKA (reference sequence). The CDR3 length is 15 residues. Written as DNA, the CDR3 is TGCAGTGCTCAGCCCGAGGCGGGACAGGACTACGAGCAGTACTTC. Its protein is CSAQPEAGQDYEQYF.

This clonotype showed up just once. The chain combines TRBV12-3 or TRBV12-4 with TRBJ1-2; TRBD1 might be the D (5 bases). CDR3 length: 12 residues. Trimming cost V 3 bases and J 8 bases, with 10 bases left between them. The chain's CDR3 is CASSLAGQGYTF. The CDR3 DNA reads as TGTGCCAGCAGTTTGGCAGGGCAGGGCTACACCTTC.

The genes are TRBV15 and TRBJ2-3, with D uncertain. CDR1 and CDR2 (germline): LNHNV, YYDKDF (reference sequence). Trimming pared 0 bases from V and 3 bases from J, leaving 10 bases between. The CDR3 length is 15 residues. Written as DNA, the CDR3 is TGTGCCACCAGCAGAGAGTCTCGGCAGACAGATACGCAGTATTTT. It encodes CATSRESRQTDTQYF.

This chain joins TRBV7-6 and TRBJ1-2; D might be TRBD1 (5 bases). From germline, CDR1 is SGHVS and CDR2 FNYEAQ. The CDR3 has 15 amino acids. V was shortened by 1 base and J by 3 bases, with 12 bases between the two germline ends. CDR3 bases: TGTGCCAGCAGCTTAGTTAGGTTCAGGGACTATGGCTACACCTTC. Translating it yields CASSLVRFRDYGYTF. Full variable domain (outside the CDR3, taken from reference TRBV7-6 and TRBJ1-2): GAGVSQSPRYKVTKRGQDVALRCDPISGHVSLYWYRQALGQGPEFLTYFNYEAQQDKSGLPNDRFSAERPEGSISTLTIQRTEQRDSAMYRCASSLVRFRDYGYTFGSGTRLTVV.

Concerning this clonotype: This clone may be a read error of a much larger clone one base away. The V gene is TRBV6-5, the J gene TRBJ2-5, with 10 bases aligning to TRBD1. TRBJ2-7 explains the end of the DNA better; the J call may be wrong. Germline-derived CDR1 and CDR2 are MNHEY and SVGAGI. This CDR3 is built from 15 residues. Here the CDR3 reads CTSRNGQGETYEQYF. The CDR3 DNA is TGTACCAGCAGAAATGGACAGGGGGAGACCTACGAGCAGTACTTC.

This clonotype appeared a single time. The V call is TRBV5-1, the J call TRBJ2-1; tentative D call: TRBD2 (6 bases). CDR1 is SGHRS and CDR2 is YFSETQ in the germline V gene. The CDR3 contains 15 residues. The V and J ends lost 0 bases and 8 bases respectively, with 15 bases between them. Here the CDR3 reads CASSLARERIDEQFF. The DNA of the CDR3 is TGCGCCAGCAGCTTGGCCCGGGAGAGGATCGATGAGCAGTTCTTC. The variable domain in full, with the rest retrieved from reference TRBV5-1 and TRBJ2-1, is KAGVTQTPRYLIKTRGQQVTLSCSPISGHRSVSWYQQTPGQGLQFLFEYFSETQRNKGNFPGRFSGRQFSNSRSEMNVSTLELGDSALYLCASSLARERIDEQFFGPGTRLTVL.

The gene calls are TRBV20-1 and TRBJ1-2; D might be TRBD1 (6 bases). The CDR3 totals 13 residues. The V gene lost 2 bases and the J gene lost 5 bases, with 12 bases spanning the gap. In germline, CDR1 is DFQATT, CDR2 SNEGSKA (reference sequence). The CDR3 nucleotides are TGCAGTGCTAGATTACGGGGGCCATATGGCTACACCTTC. Protein: CSARLRGPYGYTF.

The chain combines TRBV20-1 with TRBJ2-5; 11 bases are shared with TRBD2. This CDR3 comprises 15 residues. After removal of 0 bases from V and 5 bases from J, the junction contained 5 bases not matched to a gene. Germline V gene lookup returns CDR1 DFQATT and CDR2 SNEGSKA (reference sequence). For the CDR3, the DNA is TGCAGTGCTAGAGATCTAGCGGGAGGAGTCGAGACCCAGTACTTC. Protein sequence: CSARDLAGGVETQYF.

The V call is TRBV19, the J call TRBJ1-1, with D perhaps matching TRBD1 (6 bases). This CDR3 has 13 amino acids. Trimming cost V 6 bases and J 1 base, with 9 bases left between them. From germline, CDR1 is LNHDA and CDR2 SQIVND (reference sequence). CDR3 protein: CASRRQENTEAFF. CDR3 coding DNA: TGTGCCAGTAGAAGACAGGAGAACACTGAAGCTTTCTTT.

Only one count was recorded for this clonotype. J is TRBJ2-5 and V is TRBV5-1, with 10 bases matching TRBD2. Germline lookup yields CDR1 SGHRS and CDR2 YFSETQ. CDR3 length: 15 amino acids. Trimming at V came to 4 bases and at J to 5 bases, leaving 8 bases not matched to a gene. This CDR3 reads CASSPGLAEGETQYF. The CDR3 DNA reads TGCGCCAGCAGCCCCGGACTAGCGGAGGGGGAGACCCAGTACTTC.

In its sample, this clonotype was seen once. V and J are TRBV15 and TRBJ2-3, with 10 bases fitting TRBD1. The length of the CDR3 is 15 residues. Germline V lookup: CDR1 LNHNV, CDR2 YYDKDF (reference sequence). V trimming: 5 bases; J trimming: 4 bases; junction bases outside the gene matches: 6. The CDR3 here is CATSSTGGGPDTQYF. CDR3 nucleotide sequence: TGTGCCACCAGCTCGACAGGGGGCGGCCCAGATACGCAGTATTTT.

V is TRBV6-5 and J is TRBJ1-2; D gene uncertain. V was clipped by 0 bases and J by 3 bases, with 11 bases between them. The length of the CDR3 is 15 residues. Germline CDR1 reads MNHEY; CDR2 reads SVGAGI. CDR3 region: CASSYSQAFDYGYTF. In DNA, the CDR3 is TGTGCCAGCAGTTACTCGCAAGCCTTTGACTATGGCTACACCTTC.

This clonotype was seen many times. This rearrangement joins TRBV20-1 to TRBJ2-5; 13 bases are a match to TRBD2. The CDR3 is 16 residues long. Per the germline V gene, CDR1 is DFQATT and CDR2 is SNEGSKA (reference sequence). Losses at the gene ends were 4 bases for V and 5 bases for J; bases not matched to a gene: 10. CDR3 DNA: TGCAGTGCTAAAAGCCTGGAGACTAGCGGGAGGGAGACCCAGTACTTC. It is translated as CSAKSLETSGRETQYF.

As to this clonotype: Compared with germline, one end of the junction differs, possibly owing to a read error. V usage is TRBV24-1 and J usage is TRBJ2-3, with TRBD2 matching 9 bases. Germline lookup yields CDR1 KGHDR and CDR2 SFDVKD. The CDR3 covers 18 residues. The CDR3 nucleotides read TGTGCCACCAGTGATTCCCCCGGGAGCGGGAGGATGTCAGATACGCAGTGTTTT. This gives the protein CATSDSPGSGRMSDTQCF.

This chain connects TRBV6-5 to TRBJ1-1; D gene uncertain. The CDR3 is 10 amino acids. CDR1 MNHEY and CDR2 SVGAGI come from the germline V gene. In nucleotides, the CDR3 is TGTGCTCATGGCCGGGGTGAAGCTTTCTTT. Translation: CAHGRGEAFF.

This rearrangement joins TRBV10-3 to TRBJ1-5; TRBD1 matches at 8 bases. The V and J ends lost 2 bases and 9 bases, in that order; junction bases with no gene match: 15. This CDR3 comprises 17 residues. Germline CDR1 is ENHRY and CDR2 is SYGVKD. CDR3 in amino acids: CAISETQGGGIQGPQHF. The CDR3 nucleotides read TGTGCCATCAGTGAGACACAGGGGGGTGGAATACAAGGGCCCCAGCATTTT.

This clonotype turned up a few times. The J gene is TRBJ2-3, the V gene TRBV9; possibly TRBD1 or TRBD2 for D (6 bases each). The CDR3 is 15 residues long. CDR1 is SGDLS, CDR2 YYNGEE, per germline. The ends were cut back, 0 bases at V and 2 bases at J, with 10 bases in the middle. CDR3 residues: CASSVGGGNTDTQYF. CDR3 DNA sequence: TGTGCCAGCAGCGTAGGAGGGGGGAACACAGATACGCAGTATTTT.

This chain links TRBV25-1 with TRBJ1-3; no reliable D call. This CDR3 contains 16 residues. The V and J ends lost 6 bases and 0 bases respectively, with 15 bases between them. Germline V CDR1 and CDR2: MGHDK, SYGVNS. The CDR3 spells CASRAPTSLSGNTIYF. The CDR3 DNA follows: TGTGCCAGCAGAGCTCCGACTAGCCTCTCTGGAAACACCATATATTTT.

The rearrangement links TRBV7-9 to TRBJ1-5, with D unclear. The V end was cut by 1 base, the J end by 1 base, with 14 bases between. CDR3 size: 17 residues. Germline CDR1 SEHNR, CDR2 FQNEAQ (reference sequence). The DNA of the CDR3 is TGTGCCAGCAGCTTAGTAATGAGGGATCTGAGCAATCAGCCCCAGCATTTT. Protein: CASSLVMRDLSNQPQHF.

The rearrangement joins TRBV9 to TRBJ2-7; TRBD1 agrees at 8 bases. The CDR3 extends over 11 amino acids. The junction had 0 bases not matched to a gene; V was cut back by 4 bases and J by 6 bases. The germline V gene encodes CDR1 SGDLS and CDR2 YYNGEE. DNA of the CDR3: TGTGCCAGCAGCCAGGGGGCCGAGCAGTACTTC. It codes for CASSQGAEQYF.

The rearrangement joins TRBV6-4 to TRBJ2-1, with 10 bases identical to TRBD1. Germline assignment: CDR1 MRHNA and CDR2 SNTAGT. Germline trimming cut 4 bases from V and 7 bases from J; bases unmatched to any gene: 7. The CDR3 loop spans 15 amino acids. This CDR3 reads CASSARDRGRNEQFF. In DNA, the CDR3 is TGTGCCAGCAGTGCCCGGGACAGGGGTAGAAATGAGCAGTTCTTC.

The chain carries TRBV9 and TRBJ2-7, with 11 bases identical to TRBD2. Germline lookup yields CDR1 SGDLS and CDR2 YYNGEE. V was pared by 4 bases and J by 7 bases, with 7 bases of the junction left unmatched. This CDR3 is built from 14 residues. This chain's CDR3 is CASSLSSGGREQYF. The CDR3 DNA is TGTGCCAGCAGCCTTTCTAGCGGGGGGAGGGAGCAGTACTTC.

This chain joins TRBV6-4 and TRBJ1-5, with 7 nucleotides matching TRBD1. Germline assignment: CDR1 MRHNA and CDR2 SNTAGT. The CDR3 length is 15 residues. Trimming at V came to 7 bases and at J to 4 bases, leaving 10 bases not matched to a gene. DNA for the CDR3: TGTGCCAGCATTGTCCCGGGACAGCAAAATCAGCCCCAGCATTTT. Translated, it gives CASIVPGQQNQPQHF.

The chain combines TRBV7-8 with TRBJ2-1, with 7 positions matching TRBD1. CDR3 length: 17 amino acids. Per germline, CDR1 SGHVS and CDR2 FQNEAQ. V gave up 6 bases and J gave up 0 bases; unmatched junction bases: 11. CDR3 region: CASRRAVGGYSYNEQFF. DNA for the CDR3: TGTGCCAGCAGGAGGGCGGTAGGGGGCTACTCCTACAATGAGCAGTTCTTC. The full variable domain, its missing parts supplied by reference TRBV7-8 and TRBJ2-1, is GAGVSQSPRYKVAKRGQDVALRCDPISGHVSLFWYQQALGQGPEFLTYFQNEAQLDKSGLPSDRFFAERPEGSVSTLKIQRTQQEDSAVYLCASRRAVGGYSYNEQFFGPGTRLTVL.